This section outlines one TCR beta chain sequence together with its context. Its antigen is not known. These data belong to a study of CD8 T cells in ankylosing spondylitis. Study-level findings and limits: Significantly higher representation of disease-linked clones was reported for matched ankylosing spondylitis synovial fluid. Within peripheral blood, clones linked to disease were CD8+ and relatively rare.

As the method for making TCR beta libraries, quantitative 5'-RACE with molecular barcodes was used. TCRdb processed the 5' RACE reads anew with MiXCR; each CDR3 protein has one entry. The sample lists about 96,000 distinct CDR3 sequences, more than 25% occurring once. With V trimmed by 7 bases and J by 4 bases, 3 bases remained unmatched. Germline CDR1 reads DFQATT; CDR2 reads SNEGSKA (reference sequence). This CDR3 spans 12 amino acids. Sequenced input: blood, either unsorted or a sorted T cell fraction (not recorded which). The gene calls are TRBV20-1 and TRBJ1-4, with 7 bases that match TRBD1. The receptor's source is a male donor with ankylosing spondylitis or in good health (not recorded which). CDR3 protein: CSGRQGNEKLFF. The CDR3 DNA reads TGCAGTGGGAGACAGGGTAATGAAAAACTGTTTTTT.